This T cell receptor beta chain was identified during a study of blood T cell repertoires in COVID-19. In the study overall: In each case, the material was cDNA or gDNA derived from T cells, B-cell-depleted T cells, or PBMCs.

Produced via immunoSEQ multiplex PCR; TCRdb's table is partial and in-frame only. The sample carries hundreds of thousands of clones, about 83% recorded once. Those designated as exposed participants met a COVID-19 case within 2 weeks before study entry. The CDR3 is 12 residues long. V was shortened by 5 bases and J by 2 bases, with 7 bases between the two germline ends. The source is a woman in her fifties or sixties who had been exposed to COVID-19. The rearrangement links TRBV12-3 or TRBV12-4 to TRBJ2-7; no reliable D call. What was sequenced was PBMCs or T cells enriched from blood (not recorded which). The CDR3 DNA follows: TGTGCCAGCAGTCGCACAGCCTACGAGCAGTACTTC. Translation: CASSRTAYEQYF.